This T cell receptor (beta chain) was sequenced in a study of T cell changes during pregnancy in multiple sclerosis. Sequencing was performed with immunoSEQ multiplex PCR; in TCRdb, only in-frame clones are kept and a portion is missing. The table shows about 93,000 clones, with 80% to 95% occurring only once. The ends were cut back, 4 bases at V and 3 bases at J, with 16 bases in the middle. The CDR3 has 15 amino acids. The germline CDR1 and CDR2 sequences are SGHDT and YYEEEE. The chain joins TRBV5-6 to TRBJ1-1, with D perhaps matching TRBD1 (5 bases). Material: peripheral blood, obtained after pregnancy. The sequence came from a female donor with multiple sclerosis, enrolled in a pregnancy study. CDR3 DNA sequence: TGTGCCAGCAGCCTCCGTGGCAGGGTAGACACTGAAGCTTTCTTT. Encoded protein: CASSLRGRVDTEAFF.